The 32 T cell receptor beta chains listed next were all sequenced from one sample in a study of T-cell reconstitution after alpha-beta-depleted transplantation in children (dated by TCRdb to about 2016). This specimen's treatment or condition label, interpreted: allogeneic hematopoietic cell transplantation with graft depleted of TCRalphabeta T cells and CD19 B cells. The method was PCR. The instrument was an Illumina HiSeq 2500. Molecular barcoding was employed in the preparation of TCR libraries, with unique molecular identifiers being used to normalize TCRbeta repertoire quantification. The public sequencing data were trimmed at Q25 with fastp and processed into clonotypes with MiXCR by TCRdb, which kept only in-frame beta chains. Identical CDR3 protein sequences are pooled into one entry, listed with their most common genes and DNA. The sample yields around 600,000 distinct CDR3 sequences; 20% to 25% were counted once. Of the sample, 13% to 15% falls within the top ten clones.

The material sequenced was PBMCs, mostly from graft donor cells, taken 360 days after TCRalphabeta/CD19-depleted stem cell transplant. These receptors all stem from a boy younger than two who had a stem cell transplant for acute myeloid leukemia, so the T cells may come from the graft donor.

The sample holds many counts of this clonotype. V and J are TRBV7-9 and TRBJ2-7, with 10 bases identical to TRBD2. Per the germline V gene, CDR1 is SEHNR and CDR2 is FQNEAQ (reference sequence). The length of the CDR3 is 13 residues. With V trimmed by 7 bases and J by 2 bases, 2 bases remained unmatched. The CDR3 is CASKLAGTYEQYV. For the CDR3, the DNA is TGTGCCAGCAAACTAGCGGGGACCTACGAGCAGTACGTC.

The chain uses TRBV20-1 and TRBJ2-3; TRBD2 agrees at 8 bases. Germline assignment: CDR1 DFQATT and CDR2 SNEGSKA (reference sequence). CDR3 length equals 15 residues. J was trimmed by 6 bases and V by 7 bases; bases with no gene match: 15. The CDR3: CSVGGGQGSVDTQYF. CDR3 in DNA: TGCAGTGTGGGCGGGGGGCAGGGGTCGGTGGATACGCAGTATTTT.

This chain uses TRBV27 with TRBJ2-3; the D gene is possibly TRBD2 (6 bases). This CDR3 region has 16 residues. V was clipped by 2 bases and J by 5 bases, with 17 bases between them. Germline values: CDR1 MNHEY, CDR2 SMNVEV (reference sequence). DNA for the CDR3: TGTGCCAGCAGTTTAGCGGGGCAGGGCCGCATAGATACGCAGTATTTT. This codes for CASSLAGQGRIDTQYF.

This clonotype has a handful of counts. This rearrangement joins TRBV28 to TRBJ2-1; either TRBD1 or TRBD2 may fit D (5 bases each). V lost 5 bases and J 5 bases, leaving 16 bases between the germline ends. Germline V gives CDR1 MDHEN, CDR2 SYDVKM. The CDR3 runs 15 residues. The DNA for the CDR3 is TGTGCCAGCAGTCCCTTGAATCCGGGGCACAATGAGCAGTTCTTC. Translation gives CASSPLNPGHNEQFF.

In its sample, this clonotype was seen many times. This chain joins TRBV7-9 and TRBJ2-7; D perhaps matches TRBD2 (5 bases). The CDR3 totals 13 residues. Germline CDR1 SEHNR, CDR2 FQNEAQ (reference sequence). V was shortened by 5 bases and J by 0 bases, with 8 bases between the two germline ends. CDR3 loop: CASSPRGSYEQYV. The DNA of the CDR3 is TGTGCCAGCAGCCCCCGGGGCTCCTACGAGCAGTACGTC.

CDR3 sequence (DNA): TGTGCCAGCAGCTTAGGTAGGAGTGACTATGGCTACACCTTC. Amino acids: CASSLGRSDYGYTF. The genes are TRBV7-2 and TRBJ1-2; D is uncertain. From germline, CDR1 is SGHTA and CDR2 FQGNSA. Trimming removed 1 base from V and 3 bases from J, with 9 bases in between. The CDR3 contains 14 residues.

This clonotype was observed a few times. The chain is built from TRBV12-3 or TRBV12-4 and TRBJ1-1; no firm D call. V lost 6 bases to trimming and J lost 7 bases, with 15 bases between them. The CDR3 spans 13 residues. CDR3 region: CASRKSAVGEAFF. The CDR3 nucleotides read TGTGCCAGCAGAAAGTCGGCAGTAGGTGAAGCTTTCTTT.

The chain carries TRBV10-1 and TRBJ1-4, with 9 bases fitting TRBD1. CDR3 length: 22 amino acids. CDR1 is WNHNN, CDR2 SYGVQD, per germline (reference sequence). The junction had 24 bases not matched to a gene; V was cut back by 0 bases and J by 7 bases. CDR3 in amino acids: CASSESVYVAGQGKEWSEKLFF. DNA for the CDR3: TGCGCCAGCAGTGAGTCGGTTTATGTCGCTGGACAGGGGAAAGAATGGAGTGAAAAACTGTTTTTT.

At least ten counts were recorded for this clonotype. The CDR3 DNA reads TGCGCCAGCAGCCGACAGGGGATTTCGACCACTGAAGCTTTCTTT. Residues: CASSRQGISTTEAFF. The rearrangement joins TRBV4-1 to TRBJ1-1, with TRBD1 matching over 8 bases. The CDR3 is made up of 15 amino acids. With 4 bases clipped from V and 4 bases from J, the junction kept 8 bases outside the gene matches. The germline V gene encodes CDR1 MGHRA and CDR2 YSYEKL.

V and J are TRBV11-3 and TRBJ2-7; D call uncertain. The CDR3 is made up of 15 amino acids. Trimming took 0 bases from V and 1 from J, leaving 10 bases between them. Germline loops: CDR1 SGHNT, CDR2 YENEEA. CDR3 DNA: TGTGCCAGCAGCTTAGAATCTTTTACTTCCTACGAGCAGTACTTC. As protein: CASSLESFTSYEQYF. Using reference TRBV11-3 and TRBJ2-7 for the parts outside the CDR3, the full variable domain is EAGVVQSPRYKIIEKKQPVAFWCNPISGHNTLYWYLQNLGQGPELLIRYENEEAVDDSQLPKDRFSAERLKGVDSTLKIQPAELGDSAVYLCASSLESFTSYEQYFGPGTRLTVT.

The table lists this clonotype with many counts. The chain uses TRBV20-1 and TRBJ2-1; D uncertain. This CDR3 comprises 10 residues. Trimming stripped 6 bases from V and 7 bases from J, with 7 bases between. Per germline, CDR1 DFQATT and CDR2 SNEGSKA (reference sequence). The CDR3 here is CSARTNEQFF. The CDR3 coding sequence is TGCAGTGCCAGAACGAATGAGCAGTTCTTC.

Many counts were recorded for this clonotype. This chain links TRBV12-3 or TRBV12-4 with TRBJ1-4, with D tentatively TRBD1 (5 bases). The V end was cut by 7 bases, the J end by 0 bases, with 15 bases between. CDR3 length: 16 amino acids. CDR3 bases: TGTGCCAGCACCGCGGGGCGGGGAGCAACTAATGAAAAACTGTTTTTT. Residues: CASTAGRGATNEKLFF.

This clonotype was recorded a few times. V is TRBV21-1 and J is TRBJ2-7; the tabulated D call, TRBD2, remains unverified against the DNA. TRBV21-1 is a recognized pseudogene. This CDR3 has 15 residues. CDR3 loop: CASSTSALPYYEQYV. CDR3 DNA sequence: TGTGCCAGCAGTACTAGCGCCCTCCCTTACTACGAGCAGTACGTC.

This clonotype has more than one count but fewer than ten. The junction differs from germline at one of its ends, possibly a read error. V is TRBV20-1 and J is TRBJ2-3; 10 positions agree with TRBD1. CDR3 length: 12 residues. CDR1 is DFQATT and CDR2 is SNEGSKA in the germline V gene (reference sequence). The CDR3 loop is CSATAGTGASSF. Here the CDR3 DNA reads TGCAGTGCAACCGCCGGGACAGGGGCGTCCTCTTTT.

This sequence joins TRBV11-2 and TRBJ2-3; 14 bases match TRBD2. The V gene end was trimmed by 6 bases and the J gene end by 4 bases; junction bases not matched to a gene: 6. Germline V gives CDR1 SGHAT, CDR2 FQNNGV. The CDR3 is 16 residues long. This CDR3 is CASSRTSGGRSDTQYF. The DNA of the CDR3 is TGTGCCAGCAGTCGGACTAGCGGGGGGCGATCAGATACGCAGTATTTT.

The table lists this clonotype with a few counts. The gene calls are TRBV20-1 and TRBJ2-7, with D perhaps matching TRBD2 (6 bases). The CDR3 runs 15 residues. V was shortened by 0 bases and J by 2 bases, with 14 bases between the two germline ends. Germline V gene lookup returns CDR1 DFQATT and CDR2 SNEGSKA (reference sequence). CDR3 residues: CSARDWSSGAYEQYF. The CDR3 DNA reads TGCAGTGCTAGAGATTGGAGTAGCGGAGCCTACGAGCAGTACTTC.

The chain is built from TRBV7-8 and TRBJ2-1; a possible D gene is TRBD2 (5 bases). Germline V gene data show CDR1 as SGHVS and CDR2 as FQNEAQ. With 1 base removed from V and 7 bases from J, the gap between germline ends came to 8 bases. This CDR3 region has 13 residues. The CDR3 here is CASSLGGWNEQFF. The CDR3, as DNA: TGTGCCAGCAGCTTAGGCGGGTGGAATGAGCAGTTCTTC.

This clonotype was seen only a few times. The chain is built from TRBV20-1 and TRBJ2-5; D is undetermined. Per the germline V gene, CDR1 is DFQATT and CDR2 is SNEGSKA (reference sequence). The length of the CDR3 is 14 residues. The germline V and J ends were trimmed by 2 bases and 5 bases, with 15 bases remaining between them. Here the CDR3 DNA reads TGCAGTGCTAGACTAACAGAACCAACGGAGACCCAGTACTTC. Translated: CSARLTEPTETQYF.

In this sample, this clonotype turned up a few times. This rearrangement joins TRBV20-1 to TRBJ1-1; D ambiguous. Trimming pared 1 base from V and 0 bases from J, leaving 12 bases between. The CDR3 runs to 15 residues. From germline, CDR1 is DFQATT and CDR2 SNEGSKA (reference sequence). The CDR3 bases are TGCAGTGCTAGAGGGACTTTGGTAATGAACACTGAAGCTTTCTTT. It translates to CSARGTLVMNTEAFF.

CDR3 in amino acids: CSVEAEGQDYEQYF. CDR3 nucleotides: TGCAGCGTTGAAGCGGAAGGACAGGACTACGAGCAGTACTTC. The chain joins TRBV29-1 to TRBJ2-7, with 7 nucleotides matching TRBD1. Trimming cost V 1 base and J 3 bases; bases outside gene matches: 6. Germline CDR1 and CDR2: SQVTM and ANQGSEA. The CDR3 covers 14 residues.

The genes are TRBV29-1 and TRBJ2-1; TRBD1 is a possible D gene (6 bases). Germline V lookup: CDR1 SQVTM, CDR2 ANQGSEA. This CDR3 is built from 16 residues. V was trimmed by 0 bases and J by 2 bases, leaving 14 bases between them. The CDR3 protein is CSVEDGRGGAYNEQFF. The CDR3 bases are TGCAGCGTTGAAGATGGGAGAGGGGGAGCCTACAATGAGCAGTTCTTC.

Ten or more counts support this clonotype. The V and J genes are TRBV12-3 or TRBV12-4 and TRBJ2-6, with 10 bases identical to TRBD1. The junction had 12 bases not matched to a gene; V was cut back by 4 bases and J by 0 bases. The CDR3 spans 20 residues. CDR3 sequence (DNA): TGTGCCAGCAGTTCCATTTGGGACAGGGGACCCCTCTCTGGGGCCAACGTCCTGACTTTC. Translated, it gives CASSSIWDRGPLSGANVLTF.

The chain joins TRBV4-2 to TRBJ1-6; D is perhaps TRBD1 (6 bases). V lost 0 bases and J lost 1, with 10 bases in between. The CDR3 totals 17 residues. The germline CDR1 and CDR2 sequences are LGHNA and YNFKEQ. The CDR3 bases are TGTGCCAGCAGCCAAGAAGGGGGGAGATCCTATAATTCACCCCTCCACTTT. Translated: CASSQEGGRSYNSPLHF.

Concerning this clonotype: This is likely a read error, given that the CDR3 carries no conserved phenylalanine or tryptophan at its end. This sequence joins TRBV7-2 and TRBJ2-1; 14 nucleotides agree with TRBD2. There are 16 residues in the CDR3. J lost 7 bases, V lost 1 base, and 3 bases had no gene match. In germline, CDR1 is SGHTA, CDR2 FQGNSA. The CDR3 DNA reads as TGTGCCAGCAGCTTAGTTGGGACTAGCGGGGGTAATGAGCAGTTCATC. Translation gives CASSLVGTSGGNEQFI.

The chain is built from TRBV6-2 or TRBV6-3 and TRBJ1-1; D gene unclear. There are 14 residues in the CDR3. CDR1 is MNHEY and CDR2 is SVGEGT in the germline V gene. V lost 6 bases to trimming and J lost 4 bases, with 15 bases between them. CDR3 sequence: CASRNGLMRTEAFF. As DNA, the CDR3 is TGTGCCAGCAGAAATGGCTTGATGCGCACTGAAGCTTTCTTT.

This clonotype has a count of ten or more. This chain joins TRBV7-9 and TRBJ1-1, with 10 positions matching TRBD1. The germline V gene encodes CDR1 SEHNR and CDR2 FQNEAQ (reference sequence). The trim removed 5 bases at V and 5 bases at J, leaving 14 bases unmatched. The CDR3 has 17 residues. The CDR3 DNA reads TGTGCCAGCAGCCCACGGACAGGGGGAATTGGTGGAACTGAAGCTTTCTTT. It specifies CASSPRTGGIGGTEAFF.

This rearrangement joins TRBV5-5 to TRBJ2-7; unclear D gene. Germline-derived CDR1 and CDR2 are SGHKS and YYEKEE (reference sequence). The V and J ends lost 0 bases and 2 bases respectively, with 12 bases between them. The CDR3 is 15 residues long. CDR3 sequence reads: CASSLAYYSTYEQYF. CDR3 nucleotides: TGTGCCAGCAGCTTGGCCTATTACAGCACCTACGAGCAGTACTTC.

The genes are TRBV20-1 and TRBJ1-2; no reliable D call. The germline gives CDR1 DFQATT, CDR2 SNEGSKA (reference sequence). V was trimmed by 1 base and J by 2 bases, leaving 11 bases between them. This CDR3 has 14 residues. The CDR3: CSARGFGSNYGYTF. The CDR3 DNA sequence: TGCAGTGCTAGAGGATTCGGCTCGAACTATGGCTACACCTTC.

The J gene is TRBJ2-5, the V gene TRBV9; a weak D match, TRBD2 (6 bases). V gave up 4 bases and J gave up 0 bases, with 13 bases separating them. Germline V gene data show CDR1 as SGDLS and CDR2 as YYNGEE. The CDR3 is made up of 15 amino acids. CDR3 sequence: CASSIDLAYQETQYF. The CDR3, as DNA: TGTGCCAGCAGCATCGATCTAGCGTACCAAGAGACCCAGTACTTC.

This clonotype was seen many times. The rearrangement uses TRBV20-1 and TRBJ1-4; D unresolved. CDR3 length: 14 residues. V gave up 0 bases and J gave up 5 bases, with 10 bases separating them. In germline, CDR1 is DFQATT, CDR2 SNEGSKA (reference sequence). The CDR3 protein is CSAREGAFNEKLFF. CDR3 in DNA: TGCAGTGCTAGAGAGGGAGCTTTCAATGAAAAACTGTTTTTT.

This sequence joins TRBV12-3 or TRBV12-4 and TRBJ2-7; a weak D match, TRBD2 (6 bases). V lost 5 bases and J 6 bases, leaving 11 bases between the germline ends. The CDR3 is 12 residues long. The CDR3 nucleotides read TGTGCCAGCAGTCGGCTGGGAGGCGAGCAGTACGTC. This codes for CASSRLGGEQYV.

The chain employs TRBV3-1 and TRBJ2-3; D remains ambiguous. CDR1 LGHDT and CDR2 YNNKEL come from the germline V gene (reference sequence). V was cut by 1 base and J by 1 base, with 18 bases left in between. The CDR3 is 18 residues long. CDR3 in amino acids: CASSQVTRWTLGTDTQYF. The CDR3 DNA follows: TGTGCCAGCAGCCAAGTTACACGATGGACCCTCGGCACAGATACGCAGTATTTT.